The 21 T cell receptor beta chains below all came from one sample that was sequenced in a study of shared clonotypes between healthy human individuals (dated by TCRdb to 2018 to 2021). The library was prepared using the immunoSEQ multiplex PCR assay. Not all clones reach the TCRdb copy of this immuneACCESS table, which keeps in-frame sequences only. Checked studies attribute under half of the gap to unresolved V genes and leave the rest unexplained. The sample yields 1.6 million or so clones; roughly 95% were counted once. The ten largest clonotypes hold about 1% of the sample. The sample taken for sequencing was naive CD4+ T cells sorted from blood. This specimen's cell subset or site label, per the study, means: CD45RA+ positively selected. Source of these receptors: a man aged 25-40 years in good health.

The V gene is TRBV27, the J gene TRBJ2-7; no reliable D call. There are 15 residues in the CDR3. Germline V lookup: CDR1 MNHEY, CDR2 SMNVEV (reference sequence). V was pared by 2 bases and J by 2 bases, with 13 bases between. As DNA, the CDR3 is TGTGCCAGCAGTTTACAGCTAGGAATAACCTACGAGCAGTACTTC. Its translation: CASSLQLGITYEQYF.

This sequence joins TRBV4-3 and TRBJ2-7; D might be TRBD1 (6 bases). The V end was cut by 0 bases, the J end by 2 bases, with 17 bases between. The CDR3 is made up of 17 amino acids. Per the germline V gene, CDR1 is LGHNA and CDR2 is YSLEER. CDR3 in DNA: TGCGCCAGCAGCCAAGAAAGACGGCACAGGGCCCCCTACGAGCAGTACTTC. The encoded protein is CASSQERRHRAPYEQYF.

The rearrangement uses TRBV5-1 and TRBJ1-4; D is perhaps TRBD1 (6 bases). V gave up 0 bases and J gave up 6 bases, with 15 bases separating them. The germline CDR1 and CDR2 sequences are SGHRS and YFSETQ. There are 16 residues in the CDR3. CDR3 sequence (DNA): TGCGCCAGCAGCTTGGGGCGCGACAGGAAGGATGAAAAACTGTTTTTT. Protein sequence: CASSLGRDRKDEKLFF.

The count of this clone is one. The genes are TRBV9 and TRBJ2-5, with 11 positions matching TRBD2. Germline CDR1 reads SGDLS; CDR2 reads YYNGEE. The length of the CDR3 is 15 residues. V was clipped by 5 bases and J by 2 bases; unmatched bases: 5. In DNA form, the CDR3 reads TGTGCCAGCAGTGGGACTAGCGGAGTTCAAGAGACCCAGTACTTC. Protein sequence: CASSGTSGVQETQYF. Using reference TRBV9 and TRBJ2-5 for the parts outside the CDR3, the full variable domain is DSGVTQTPKHLITATGQRVTLRCSPRSGDLSVYWYQQSLDQGLQFLIQYYNGEERAKGNILERFSAQQFPDLHSELNLSSLELGDSALYFCASSGTSGVQETQYFGPGTRLLVL.

The V and J genes are TRBV7-8 and TRBJ2-4; D is undetermined. The CDR3 is 16 residues long. V was clipped by 3 bases and J by 1 base, with 13 bases between them. Germline lookup yields CDR1 SGHVS and CDR2 FQNEAQ. The CDR3 DNA reads as TGTGCCAGCAGCTTGAGTGCTCCCAATGCCAAAAACATTCAGTACTTC. As protein: CASSLSAPNAKNIQYF.

The chain carries TRBV5-8 and TRBJ2-2, with D perhaps matching TRBD2 (5 bases). The CDR3 is 16 residues long. Germline CDR1 is SGHTS and CDR2 is YDEGEE. Trimming stripped 0 bases from V and 2 bases from J, with 11 bases between. The CDR3 region is CASSLGLSGNTGELFF. In nucleotides, the CDR3 is TGTGCCAGCAGCTTGGGACTGTCGGGAAACACCGGGGAGCTGTTTTTT.

This clone showed up just once. Written as DNA, the CDR3 is TGTGCCAGCAGCCCTCAGGGGGTTGAGACCCAGTACTTC. It encodes CASSPQGVETQYF. The rearrangement uses TRBV9 and TRBJ2-5; 7 bases are shared with TRBD1. The V and J ends lost 4 bases and 5 bases, in that order; junction bases with no gene match: 5. The CDR3 runs to 13 residues. Germline V gene data show CDR1 as SGDLS and CDR2 as YYNGEE. The variable domain in full, completed from reference TRBV9 and TRBJ2-5, reads DSGVTQTPKHLITATGQRVTLRCSPRSGDLSVYWYQQSLDQGLQFLIQYYNGEERAKGNILERFSAQQFPDLHSELNLSSLELGDSALYFCASSPQGVETQYFGPGTRLLVL.

V gene TRBV30 combines with J gene TRBJ1-1, with D perhaps matching TRBD1 (6 bases). This CDR3 comprises 15 residues. Germline V gene lookup returns CDR1 GTSNPN and CDR2 SVGIG (reference sequence). V was shortened by 8 bases and J by 2 bases, with 21 bases between the two germline ends. This CDR3 reads CAREGHSGLNTEAFF. DNA for the CDR3: TGTGCCAGAGAGGGACACAGTGGTCTCAACACTGAAGCTTTCTTT.

V is TRBV2 and J is TRBJ1-2; the D gene is possibly TRBD1 (5 bases). The V and J ends lost 6 bases and 2 bases respectively, with 10 bases between them. The CDR3 length is 13 residues. In germline, CDR1 is SNHLY, CDR2 FYNNEI. CDR3 nucleotides: TGTGCCAGCAGGCTGGGACCGAACTATGGCTACACCTTC. Translated: CASRLGPNYGYTF.

The CDR3 bases are TGTGCCAGCAGTGAACCTCGGGAAAAACTGTTTTTT. It codes for CASSEPREKLFF. The V and J genes are TRBV2 and TRBJ1-4, with no clear D. The germline V and J ends were trimmed by 2 bases and 8 bases, with 6 bases remaining between them. CDR3 length equals 12 residues. Germline V gives CDR1 SNHLY, CDR2 FYNNEI.

V is TRBV20-1 and J is TRBJ1-1; possible D gene TRBD1, 5 bases. V dropped 0 bases and J dropped 8 bases, with 7 bases sitting between them. This CDR3 comprises 11 residues. Germline CDR1 and CDR2: DFQATT and SNEGSKA (reference sequence). The CDR3: CSARDEGEAFF. The CDR3 nucleotides are TGCAGTGCTAGAGATGAGGGGGAAGCTTTCTTT.

V and J are TRBV4-1 and TRBJ1-3, with 9 bases fitting TRBD1. Germline assignment: CDR1 MGHRA and CDR2 YSYEKL. With V trimmed by 3 bases and J by 3 bases, 6 bases remained unmatched. The CDR3 spans 16 residues. This CDR3 is CASSHVQGARGNTIYF. For the CDR3, the DNA is TGCGCCAGCAGCCATGTACAGGGGGCGCGTGGAAACACCATATATTTT.

The genes are TRBV7-9 and TRBJ2-1; unclear D gene. Deletions cut 5 bases from V and 4 bases from J, with 15 bases between. CDR1 SEHNR and CDR2 FQNEAQ come from the germline V gene (reference sequence). CDR3 length: 15 amino acids. The CDR3 nucleotides are TGTGCCAGCAGCCATCCCGGGTCCTCTTACAATGAGCAGTTCTTC. It is translated as CASSHPGSSYNEQFF.

The rearrangement uses TRBV9 and TRBJ2-3, with 10 positions matching TRBD2. V trimming: 0 bases; J trimming: 2 bases; junction bases outside the gene matches: 3. The CDR3 has 16 amino acids. Germline CDR1 is SGDLS and CDR2 is YYNGEE. CDR3 DNA: TGTGCCAGCAGCGTAGACGGGACTAGCGCCACAGATACGCAGTATTTT. The encoded protein is CASSVDGTSATDTQYF.

This chain joins TRBV7-2 and TRBJ2-5; perhaps D is TRBD1 or TRBD2 (5 bases each). Germline assignment: CDR1 SGHTA and CDR2 FQGNSA. This CDR3 spans 14 amino acids. Trimming stripped 3 bases from V and 1 base from J, with 9 bases between. The CDR3, as DNA: TGTGCCAGCAGCTTGGGGGACCTCCAAGAGACCCAGTACTTC. It encodes CASSLGDLQETQYF.

This rearrangement joins TRBV5-5 to TRBJ2-5, with D tentatively TRBD2 (6 bases). Trimming took off 2 bases at V and 3 bases at J, with 14 bases between the two ends. This CDR3 spans 15 amino acids. Germline values: CDR1 SGHKS, CDR2 YYEKEE (reference sequence). The CDR3 loop is CASSLRRGFEETQYF. CDR3 nucleotides: TGTGCCAGCAGCTTACGACGGGGGTTCGAAGAGACCCAGTACTTC.

V and J are TRBV15 and TRBJ2-7; 11 bases agree with TRBD1. The CDR3 loop spans 15 amino acids. With 4 bases clipped from V and 2 bases from J, the junction kept 4 bases outside the gene matches. CDR1 LNHNV and CDR2 YYDKDF come from the germline V gene (reference sequence). DNA for the CDR3: TGTGCCACCAGCAAGAGGGGACAGGGGGCCTACGAGCAGTACTTC. It yields the protein CATSKRGQGAYEQYF. Full variable domain (outside the CDR3, taken from reference TRBV15 and TRBJ2-7): DAMVIQNPRYQVTQFGKPVTLSCSQTLNHNVMYWYQQKSSQAPKLLFHYYDKDFNNEADTPDNFQSRRPNTSFCFLDIRSPGLGDTAMYLCATSKRGQGAYEQYFGPGTRLTVT.

This chain joins TRBV5-4 and TRBJ2-3, with D perhaps TRBD1 (5 bases). V dropped 5 bases and J dropped 2 bases, with 12 bases sitting between them. Germline V gene data show CDR1 as SGHNT and CDR2 as YYREEE (reference sequence). The CDR3 length is 14 residues. CDR3 region: CASRQEQITDTQYF. The CDR3 nucleotides read TGTGCCAGCAGACAGGAACAGATCACAGATACGCAGTATTTT.

The rearrangement uses TRBV19 and TRBJ2-3; D remains ambiguous. V was clipped by 7 bases and J by 0 bases, with 17 bases between them. Germline CDR1 LNHDA, CDR2 SQIVND (reference sequence). The CDR3 is made up of 16 amino acids. DNA of the CDR3: TGTGCCAGTACCCCCGATGGCTGGTCTAGCACAGATACGCAGTATTTT. Translated, it gives CASTPDGWSSTDTQYF.

This clone showed up just once. This chain connects TRBV19 to TRBJ2-3; possible D gene TRBD1, 6 bases. Trimming removed 8 bases from V and 0 bases from J, with 12 bases in between. Germline CDR1 is LNHDA and CDR2 is SQIVND (reference sequence). The CDR3 contains 14 residues. The CDR3 DNA reads as TGTGCCAGTGCCCCCGGGACAAGCACAGATACGCAGTATTTT. Amino acids: CASAPGTSTDTQYF.

This clone was picked up one time. The chain uses TRBV18 and TRBJ2-7; D is undetermined. The ends were cut back, 0 bases at V and 6 bases at J, with 3 bases in the middle. This CDR3 has 11 residues. Germline V gives CDR1 KGHSH, CDR2 LQKENI. CDR3: CASSPPLEQYF. In DNA, the CDR3 is TGTGCCAGCTCACCACCTCTCGAGCAGTACTTC. The full variable domain, with the rest looked up from reference TRBV18 and TRBJ2-7, is NAGVMQNPRHLVRRRGQEARLRCSPMKGHSHVYWYRQLPEEGLKFMVYLQKENIIDESGMPKERFSAEFPKEGPSILRIQQVVRGDSAAYFCASSPPLEQYFGPGTRLTVT.